The 2 T cell receptor beta chains listed next were all sequenced from one sample in a study of T cell clonality in common variable immunodeficiency. Study findings and constraints: Fewer deletions and N-nucleotide insertions were reportedly seen in common variable immunodeficiency TCR beta sequences.

For these receptors, no antigen is known. The assay was immunoSEQ multiplex PCR, and TCRdb's table has in-frame clones only and misses some. The repertoire has some 11,000 clones, none seen only once; the ten largest take approximately 6.9%. Sequenced: peripheral blood mononuclear cells. Receptors originate from a human donor with common variable immunodeficiency.

This clone was detected many times. From the germline J gene comes the end of the CDR3, since the read stops 3 residues before it. J is TRBJ2-7 and V is TRBV19; a possible D gene is TRBD1 (5 bases). V gave up 5 bases and J gave up 4 bases, with 12 bases separating them. Germline V lookup: CDR1 LNHDA, CDR2 SQIVND (reference sequence). The CDR3 extends over 13 amino acids. This CDR3 reads CASSPGHGYEQYF. CDR3 DNA, as far as it was read: TGTGCCAGTAGTCCAGGACACGGTTACGAG.

This clone showed up just a few times. Read coverage stops 3 residues before the CDR3 terminus; the germline J gene supplies the remainder. This sequence joins TRBV18 and TRBJ2-7, with D possibly TRBD2 on 7 matching bases. This CDR3 region has 17 residues. The germline V gene encodes CDR1 KGHSH and CDR2 LQKENI. Trimming stripped 3 bases from V and 0 bases from J, with 18 bases between. The CDR3 region is CASSPVGGAGASYEQYF. The DNA read from the CDR3 is TGTGCCAGCTCACCCGTAGGGGGGGCGGGAGCCTCCTACGAG.